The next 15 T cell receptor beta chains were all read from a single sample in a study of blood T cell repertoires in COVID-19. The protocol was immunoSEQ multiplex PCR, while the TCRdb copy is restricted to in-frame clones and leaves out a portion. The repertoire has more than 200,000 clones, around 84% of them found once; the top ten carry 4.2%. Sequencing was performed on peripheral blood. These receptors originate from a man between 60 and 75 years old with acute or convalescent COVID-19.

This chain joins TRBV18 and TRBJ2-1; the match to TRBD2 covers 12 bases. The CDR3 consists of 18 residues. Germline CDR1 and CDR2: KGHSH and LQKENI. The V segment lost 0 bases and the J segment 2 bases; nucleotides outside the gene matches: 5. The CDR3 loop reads CASSPPLAGGGTYNEQFF. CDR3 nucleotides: TGTGCCAGCTCACCACCACTAGCGGGAGGAGGGACCTACAATGAGCAGTTCTTC.

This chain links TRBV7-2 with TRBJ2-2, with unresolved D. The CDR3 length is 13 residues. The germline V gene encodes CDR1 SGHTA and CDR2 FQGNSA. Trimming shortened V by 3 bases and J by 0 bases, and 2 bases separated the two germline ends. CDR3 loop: CASSFSNTGELFF. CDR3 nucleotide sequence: TGTGCCAGCAGCTTCTCGAACACCGGGGAGCTGTTTTTT.

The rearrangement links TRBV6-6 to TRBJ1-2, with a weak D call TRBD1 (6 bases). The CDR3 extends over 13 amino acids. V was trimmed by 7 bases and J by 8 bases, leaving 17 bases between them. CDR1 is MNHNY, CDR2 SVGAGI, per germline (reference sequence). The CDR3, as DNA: TGTGCCAGCACCAGGGGCTTCGAGGAGGGCTACACCTTC. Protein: CASTRGFEEGYTF.

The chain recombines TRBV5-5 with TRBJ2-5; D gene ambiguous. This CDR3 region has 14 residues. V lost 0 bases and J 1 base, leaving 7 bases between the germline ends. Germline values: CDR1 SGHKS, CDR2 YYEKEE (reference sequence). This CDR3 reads CASSLAAGQETQYF. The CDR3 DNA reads TGTGCCAGCAGCTTGGCGGCAGGCCAAGAGACCCAGTACTTC.

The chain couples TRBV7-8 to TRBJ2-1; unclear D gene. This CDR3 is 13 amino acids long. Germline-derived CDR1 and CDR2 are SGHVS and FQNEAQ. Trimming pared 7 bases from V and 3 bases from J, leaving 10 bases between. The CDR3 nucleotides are TGTGCCAGCACGCAGAATGGCTACAATGAGCAGTTCTTC. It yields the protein CASTQNGYNEQFF.

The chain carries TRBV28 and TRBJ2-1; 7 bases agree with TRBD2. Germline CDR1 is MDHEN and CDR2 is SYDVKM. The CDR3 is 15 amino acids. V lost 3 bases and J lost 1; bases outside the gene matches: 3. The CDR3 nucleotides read TGTGCCAGCAGTTTGCCGGGGGGATCCTACAATGAGCAGTTCTTC. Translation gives CASSLPGGSYNEQFF.

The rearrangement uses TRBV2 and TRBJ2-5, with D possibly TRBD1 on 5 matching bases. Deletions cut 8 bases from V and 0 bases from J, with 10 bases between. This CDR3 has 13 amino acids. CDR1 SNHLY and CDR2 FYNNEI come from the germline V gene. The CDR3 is CASVSGNQETQYF. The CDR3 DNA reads TGTGCCAGCGTTTCAGGGAACCAAGAGACCCAGTACTTC.

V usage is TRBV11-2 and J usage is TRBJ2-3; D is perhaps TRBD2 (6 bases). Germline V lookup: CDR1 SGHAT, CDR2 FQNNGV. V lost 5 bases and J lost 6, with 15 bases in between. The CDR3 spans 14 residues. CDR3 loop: CASSPGTGADTQYF. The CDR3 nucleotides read TGTGCCAGCAGCCCAGGGACGGGAGCGGATACGCAGTATTTT.

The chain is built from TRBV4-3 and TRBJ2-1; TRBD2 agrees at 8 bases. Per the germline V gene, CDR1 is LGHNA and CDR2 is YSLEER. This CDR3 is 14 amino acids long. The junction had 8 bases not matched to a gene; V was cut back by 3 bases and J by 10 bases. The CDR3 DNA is TGCGCCAGCAGCCAGGCGACTCGACTAGCGGAGCAGTTCTTC. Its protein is CASSQATRLAEQFF.

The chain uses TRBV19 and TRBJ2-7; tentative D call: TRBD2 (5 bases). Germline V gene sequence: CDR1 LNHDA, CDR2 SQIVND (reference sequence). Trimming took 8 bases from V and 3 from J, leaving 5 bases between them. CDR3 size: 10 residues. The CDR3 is CASGGYEQYF. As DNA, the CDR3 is TGTGCCAGTGGAGGCTACGAGCAGTACTTC.

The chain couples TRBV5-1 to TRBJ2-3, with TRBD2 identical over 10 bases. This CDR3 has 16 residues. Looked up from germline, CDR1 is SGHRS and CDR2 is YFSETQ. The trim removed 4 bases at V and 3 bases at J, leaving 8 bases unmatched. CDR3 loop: CASSQLAGPFTDTQYF. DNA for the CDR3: TGCGCCAGCAGCCAACTAGCGGGACCCTTTACAGATACGCAGTATTTT.

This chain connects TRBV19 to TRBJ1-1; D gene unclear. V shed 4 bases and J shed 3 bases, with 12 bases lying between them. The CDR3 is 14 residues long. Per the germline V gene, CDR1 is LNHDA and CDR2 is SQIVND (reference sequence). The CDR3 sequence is CASSTLVSYTEAFF. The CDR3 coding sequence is TGTGCCAGTAGTACCCTAGTAAGCTACACTGAAGCTTTCTTT.

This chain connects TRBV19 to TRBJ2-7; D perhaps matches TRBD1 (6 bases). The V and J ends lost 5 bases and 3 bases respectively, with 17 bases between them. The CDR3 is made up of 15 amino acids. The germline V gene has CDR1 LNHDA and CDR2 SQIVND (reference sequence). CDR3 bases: TGTGCCAGTAGTTCCGGGACACTTTTGGACTACGAGCAGTACTTC. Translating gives CASSSGTLLDYEQYF. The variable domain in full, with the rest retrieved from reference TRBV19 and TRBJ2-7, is DGGITQSPKYLFRKEGQNVTLSCEQNLNHDAMYWYRQDPGQGLRLIYYSQIVNDFQKGDIAEGYSVSREKKESFPLTVTSAQKNPTAFYLCASSSGTLLDYEQYFGPGTRLTVT.

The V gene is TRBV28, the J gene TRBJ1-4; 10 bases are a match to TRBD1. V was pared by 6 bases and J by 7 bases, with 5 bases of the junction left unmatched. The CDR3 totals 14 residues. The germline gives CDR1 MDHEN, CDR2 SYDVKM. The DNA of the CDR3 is TGTGCCAGCAGGGAGGGACAGGGGATTGAAAAACTGTTTTTT. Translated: CASREGQGIEKLFF.

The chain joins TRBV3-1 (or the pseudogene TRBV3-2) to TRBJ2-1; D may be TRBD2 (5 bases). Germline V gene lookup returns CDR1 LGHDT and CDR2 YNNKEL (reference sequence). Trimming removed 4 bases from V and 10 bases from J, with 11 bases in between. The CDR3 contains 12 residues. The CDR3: CASSPLAREQFF. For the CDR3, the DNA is TGTGCCAGCAGCCCCCTAGCCCGGGAGCAGTTCTTC.